This TCR beta chain was captured by sequencing in a study of glioma-infiltrating T cells after dendritic cell vaccination. Study as a whole: Treatment, given 2003 to 2012, was autologous tumor lysate-pulsed dendritic cell vaccination.

Method: immunoSEQ multiplex PCR; TCRdb's copy keeps in-frame clones and lacks some. This sample has tens of thousands of clones, with around 86% found just once. V gave up 6 bases and J gave up 5 bases; unmatched junction bases: 11. Per the germline V gene, CDR1 is MNHEY and CDR2 is SMNVEV (reference sequence). The CDR3 is 15 amino acids. The chain couples TRBV27 to TRBJ2-5; 8 positions match TRBD2. This receptor was identified in a human donor with glioblastoma. Sequencing was performed on blood, taken before dendritic cell vaccination. CDR3 residues: CASRLGLARAETQYF. CDR3 in DNA: TGTGCCAGCAGACTTGGACTAGCCCGCGCGGAGACCCAGTACTTC.